Each of the 23 T cell receptor beta chains below was sequenced from the same sample in a study of T cell responses to AZD1222 COVID-19 vaccine. Using immunoSEQ multiplex PCR, the repertoire was profiled, and TCRdb retains in-frame clones only, with some absent. The sample records 150,000 to 180,000 clones, about 87% being singletons. The source was peripheral blood, collected on day 0 of AZD1222 vaccination. These receptor sequences come from an adult in good health.

The gene calls are TRBV6-2 or TRBV6-3 and TRBJ2-7, with D possibly being TRBD1 (5 bases). Trimming stripped 0 bases from V and 0 bases from J, with 18 bases between. Per germline, CDR1 MNHEY and CDR2 SVGEGT. The CDR3 has 18 residues. DNA for the CDR3: TGTGCCAGCAGTTACTCGACAGTCACCCAGTCAAGCTCCTACGAGCAGTACTTC. Its translation: CASSYSTVTQSSSYEQYF.

The chain recombines TRBV19 with TRBJ2-3; 7 nucleotides align to TRBD2. Per germline, CDR1 LNHDA and CDR2 SQIVND (reference sequence). V gave up 3 bases and J gave up 3 bases; unmatched junction bases: 6. The CDR3 is made up of 15 amino acids. This CDR3 reads CASSILAGGTDTQYF. DNA for the CDR3: TGTGCCAGTAGTATCTTAGCGGGTGGGACAGATACGCAGTATTTT.

The rearrangement links TRBV5-1 to TRBJ2-7, with 11 bases lining up with TRBD1. V was pared by 2 bases and J by 4 bases, with 5 bases of the junction left unmatched. Germline lookup yields CDR1 SGHRS and CDR2 YFSETQ. CDR3 size: 15 residues. The CDR3 here is CASSFGTGGWYEQYF. CDR3 sequence (DNA): TGCGCCAGCAGCTTCGGGACAGGGGGATGGTACGAGCAGTACTTC. Full variable domain (rest looked up from reference TRBV5-1 and TRBJ2-7): KAGVTQTPRYLIKTRGQQVTLSCSPISGHRSVSWYQQTPGQGLQFLFEYFSETQRNKGNFPGRFSGRQFSNSRSEMNVSTLELGDSALYLCASSFGTGGWYEQYFGPGTRLTVT.

The V gene is TRBV28, the J gene TRBJ1-5; the D gene is possibly TRBD1 (5 bases). There are 17 residues in the CDR3. Trimming pared 6 bases from V and 4 bases from J, leaving 22 bases between. In germline, CDR1 is MDHEN, CDR2 SYDVKM. Here the CDR3 reads CASRTNIGDYANQPQHF. In DNA, the CDR3 is TGTGCCAGCAGAACCAACATTGGGGACTATGCTAATCAGCCCCAGCATTTT.

The chain is built from TRBV5-1 and TRBJ2-3; 8 nucleotides line up with TRBD2. The CDR3 runs 16 residues. From germline, CDR1 is SGHRS and CDR2 YFSETQ. V was clipped by 0 bases and J by 7 bases; unmatched bases: 10. This CDR3 reads CASSLVTAGALNTQYF. The CDR3 DNA is TGCGCCAGCAGCTTGGTTACAGCGGGGGCCCTTAATACGCAGTATTTT.

The chain recombines TRBV12-1 with TRBJ1-1; the table's D gene call, TRBD1, was not cross checked with the DNA. TRBV12-1 has pseudogene status. The CDR3 has 13 residues. CDR3 sequence (DNA): TGTGCCAGCAGCGTAGAGGGGGCCACTGAAGCTTTCTTT. It specifies CASSVEGATEAFF.

The chain recombines TRBV5-1 with TRBJ2-7, with D possibly being TRBD1 (5 bases). The V gene's germline CDR1 is SGHRS and CDR2 YFSETQ. CDR3 size: 13 residues. With 8 bases removed from V and 7 bases from J, the gap between germline ends came to 19 bases. The CDR3 sequence is CASSQDPGREQYF. CDR3 DNA: TGCGCCAGTTCTCAGGACCCAGGGCGGGAGCAGTACTTC.

V and J are TRBV7-3 and TRBJ2-1; 9 bases fit TRBD1. The V and J ends lost 5 bases and 9 bases, in that order; junction bases with no gene match: 8. The CDR3 totals 14 residues. Germline V gene sequence: CDR1 SGHTA, CDR2 FQGTGA. CDR3 nucleotides: TGTGCCAGCAGCCCTGGACAGGGGTCCAGTGAGCAGTTCTTC. The encoded protein is CASSPGQGSSEQFF.

The V call is TRBV5-1, the J call TRBJ2-5; D is possibly TRBD2 (5 bases). The germline V gene encodes CDR1 SGHRS and CDR2 YFSETQ. V shed 0 bases and J shed 2 bases, with 8 bases lying between them. This CDR3 has 14 amino acids. Written as DNA, the CDR3 is TGCGCCAGCAGCTTGGGGCGGGTACAAGAGACCCAGTACTTC. Protein: CASSLGRVQETQYF.

The chain combines TRBV3-1 (or the pseudogene TRBV3-2) with TRBJ1-1; D remains unclear. This CDR3 is built from 16 residues. The germline V gene has CDR1 LGHDT and CDR2 YNNKEL (reference sequence). V was pared by 3 bases and J by 1 base, with 15 bases between. The CDR3 sequence: CASSHRNGRWNTEAFF. CDR3 sequence (DNA): TGTGCCAGCAGCCATCGCAACGGCCGCTGGAACACTGAAGCTTTCTTT.

The chain combines TRBV7-9 with TRBJ1-1; D gene uncertain. This CDR3 comprises 12 residues. Trimming stripped 5 bases from V and 10 bases from J, with 14 bases between. Germline CDR1 reads SEHNR; CDR2 reads FQNEAQ (reference sequence). The CDR3 coding sequence is TGTGCCAGCAGCCCTATCAACAAGGGAGCTTTCTTT. Translating gives CASSPINKGAFF.

V usage is TRBV2 and J usage is TRBJ1-4, with TRBD1 matching over 12 bases. There are 14 residues in the CDR3. Germline loops: CDR1 SNHLY, CDR2 FYNNEI. The junction had 3 bases not matched to a gene; V was cut back by 5 bases and J by 8 bases. The CDR3 sequence is CASSRDRGHEKLFF. The DNA for the CDR3 is TGTGCCAGCAGTCGGGACAGGGGGCACGAAAAACTGTTTTTT. Variable domain in full (rest from reference TRBV2 and TRBJ1-4): EPEVTQTPSHQVTQMGQEVILRCVPISNHLYFYWYRQILGQKVEFLVSFYNNEISEKSEIFDDQFSVERPDGSNFTLKIRSTKLEDSAMYFCASSRDRGHEKLFFGSGTQLSVL.

CDR3 sequence reads: CASGPGAGANVLTF. As DNA, the CDR3 is TGTGCCAGCGGGCCAGGGGCCGGGGCCAACGTCCTGACTTTC. The chain carries TRBV6-4 and TRBJ2-6, with TRBD1 as a possible D gene (6 bases). From germline, CDR1 is MRHNA and CDR2 SNTAGT. V was cut by 8 bases and J by 4 bases, with 12 bases left in between. This CDR3 region has 14 residues.

This rearrangement joins TRBV18 to TRBJ2-1; 9 positions agree with TRBD2. Trimming took 1 base from V and 0 from J; bases not matched to a gene: 4. The CDR3 has 17 residues. The germline V gene has CDR1 KGHSH and CDR2 LQKENI. The CDR3 sequence is CASSPRSSGASYNEQFF. CDR3 coding DNA: TGTGCCAGCTCACCACGGTCTAGCGGGGCCTCCTACAATGAGCAGTTCTTC.

The chain combines TRBV14 with TRBJ2-3; D gene ambiguous. Trimming took 0 bases from V and 3 from J, leaving 7 bases between them. Germline assignment: CDR1 SGHDN and CDR2 FVKESK. This CDR3 comprises 14 residues. The CDR3 loop is CASSQDRATDTQYF. The CDR3 coding sequence is TGTGCCAGCAGCCAAGATCGAGCGACAGATACGCAGTATTTT.

The rearrangement uses TRBV29-1 and TRBJ2-5, with D maybe TRBD2 (6 bases). This CDR3 region has 13 residues. Germline assignment: CDR1 SQVTM and CDR2 ANQGSEA. The V end was cut by 7 bases, the J end by 4 bases, with 16 bases between. CDR3 protein: CSAFGGGVETQYF. The CDR3 nucleotides read TGCAGCGCATTTGGGGGAGGTGTAGAGACCCAGTACTTC.

V usage is TRBV18 and J usage is TRBJ1-5; the match to TRBD1 covers 8 bases. The CDR3 loop spans 15 amino acids. Germline V CDR1 and CDR2: KGHSH, LQKENI. V gave up 2 bases and J gave up 4 bases; unmatched junction bases: 4. The CDR3: CASSPGQGLNQPQHF. CDR3 bases: TGTGCCAGCTCACCAGGACAGGGCTTAAATCAGCCCCAGCATTTT.

The CDR3 DNA sequence: TGCAGCGTTGAAGGACCACTAGCGGGGGGGCGGCTATCCTACAATGAGCAGTTCTTC. Protein: CSVEGPLAGGRLSYNEQFF. The chain couples TRBV29-1 to TRBJ2-1; 13 positions match TRBD2. Per the germline V gene, CDR1 is SQVTM and CDR2 is ANQGSEA. V lost 1 base to trimming and J lost 1 base; unmatched junction nucleotides: 10. The CDR3 runs to 19 residues.

The chain recombines TRBV18 with TRBJ1-5, with D possibly being TRBD1 (5 bases). This CDR3 is built from 13 residues. Germline values: CDR1 KGHSH, CDR2 LQKENI. The V and J ends lost 5 bases and 7 bases respectively, with 12 bases between them. The CDR3 DNA is TGTGCCAGCTCAGAAGGGGCAGGGCAGCCCCAGCATTTT. Its protein product is CASSEGAGQPQHF.

The gene calls are TRBV13 and TRBJ1-1; no definite D call. Germline-derived CDR1 and CDR2 are PRHDT and FYEKMQ (reference sequence). The V gene lost 3 bases and the J gene lost 7 bases, with 6 bases spanning the gap. CDR3 length: 11 amino acids. The CDR3 protein is CASSLFSEAFF. The CDR3 DNA sequence: TGTGCCAGCAGCTTGTTTAGTGAAGCTTTCTTT.

This clone has just a few counts. V and J are TRBV2 and TRBJ2-1; unclear D gene. The ends were cut back, 1 base at V and 5 bases at J, with 12 bases in the middle. The CDR3 has 15 residues. The V gene's germline CDR1 is SNHLY and CDR2 FYNNEI. The CDR3 nucleotides read TGTGCCAGCAGTGAAGTCTGGCCAGTAAACAATGAGCAGTTCTTC. This translates into CASSEVWPVNNEQFF.

This chain uses TRBV7-8 with TRBJ1-2; D not certain. Germline assignment: CDR1 SGHVS and CDR2 FQNEAQ. V was clipped by 5 bases and J by 4 bases, with 17 bases between them. This CDR3 has 15 amino acids. The CDR3 is CASSQPDGAVYGYTF. CDR3 sequence (DNA): TGTGCCAGCAGCCAACCGGACGGAGCTGTCTATGGCTACACCTTC.

The gene calls are TRBV7-9 and TRBJ1-2; D perhaps matches TRBD1 (5 bases). The V end was cut by 8 bases, the J end by 1 base, with 8 bases between. Germline lookup yields CDR1 SEHNR and CDR2 FQNEAQ (reference sequence). The CDR3 loop spans 12 amino acids. CDR3 nucleotide sequence: TGTGCCAGCGGGCAGGGTAACTATGGCTACACCTTC. This sequence encodes CASGQGNYGYTF. Drawing the rest from reference TRBV7-9 and TRBJ1-2, the complete variable domain is DTGVSQNPRHKITKRGQNVTFRCDPISEHNRLYWYRQTLGQGPEFLTYFQNEAQLEKSRLLSDRFSAERPKGSFSTLEIQRTEQGDSAMYLCASGQGNYGYTFGSGTRLTVV.